This T cell receptor beta chain stems from a study of cytomegalovirus exposure and HLA in healthy donors. Trimming pared 6 bases from V and 7 bases from J, leaving 9 bases between. Germline V CDR1 and CDR2: SNHLY, FYNNEI. The CDR3 has 12 residues. General study points: Beyond CMV serostatus, there was no information to go on about immune exposure. A later analysis associated 15,000 or so TCR beta sequences with HLA alleles at a 0.05 false discovery rate.

Both 60 Vbeta primers and 13 Jbeta primers went into the PCR. Produced via immunoSEQ multiplex PCR; TCRdb's table is partial and in-frame only. The sample lists under 95,000 clones, around 82% seen once, with 0.9% to 1.2% in the top ten. With respect to this clone: Its specificity is unknown.

V and J are TRBV2 and TRBJ2-2, with D tentatively TRBD2 (5 bases). The clonotype comes from a male donor in good health and CMV-seronegative. Material for sequencing was PBMCs. The CDR3 loop is CASSSEGGELFF. The CDR3, as DNA: TGTGCCAGCAGCTCCGAGGGCGGGGAGCTGTTTTTT.